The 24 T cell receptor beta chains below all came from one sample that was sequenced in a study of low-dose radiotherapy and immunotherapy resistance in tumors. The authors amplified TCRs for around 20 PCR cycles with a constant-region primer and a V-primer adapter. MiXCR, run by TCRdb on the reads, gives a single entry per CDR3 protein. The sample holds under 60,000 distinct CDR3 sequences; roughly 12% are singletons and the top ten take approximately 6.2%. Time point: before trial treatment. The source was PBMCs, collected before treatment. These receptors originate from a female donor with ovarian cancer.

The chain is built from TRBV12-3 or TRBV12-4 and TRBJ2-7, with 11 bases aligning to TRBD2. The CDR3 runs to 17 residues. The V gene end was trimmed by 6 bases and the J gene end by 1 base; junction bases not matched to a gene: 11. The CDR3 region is CASSPGLAAFFSYEQYF. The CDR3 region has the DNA TGTGCCAGCAGCCCGGGACTAGCGGCATTTTTTTCCTACGAGCAGTACTTC.

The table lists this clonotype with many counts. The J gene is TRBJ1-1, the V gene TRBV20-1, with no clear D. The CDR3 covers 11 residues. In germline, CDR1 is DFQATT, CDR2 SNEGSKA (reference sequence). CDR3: CSVDRNTEAFF. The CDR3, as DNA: TGCAGCGTTGACCGAAACACTGAAGCTTTCTTT.

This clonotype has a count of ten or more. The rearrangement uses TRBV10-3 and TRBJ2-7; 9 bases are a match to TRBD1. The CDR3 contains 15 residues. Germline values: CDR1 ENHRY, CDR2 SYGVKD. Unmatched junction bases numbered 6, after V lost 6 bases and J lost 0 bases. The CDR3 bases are TGTGCCATCAGGCCCCCGGGACAGGGCTCCTACGAGCAGTACTTC. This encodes CAIRPPGQGSYEQYF.

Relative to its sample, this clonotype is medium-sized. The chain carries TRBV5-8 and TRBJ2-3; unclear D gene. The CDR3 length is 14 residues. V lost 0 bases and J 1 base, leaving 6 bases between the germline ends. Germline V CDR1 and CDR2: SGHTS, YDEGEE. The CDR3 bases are TGTGCCAGCAGCTTGGAGCAGCGCACAGATACGCAGTATTTT. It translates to CASSLEQRTDTQYF.

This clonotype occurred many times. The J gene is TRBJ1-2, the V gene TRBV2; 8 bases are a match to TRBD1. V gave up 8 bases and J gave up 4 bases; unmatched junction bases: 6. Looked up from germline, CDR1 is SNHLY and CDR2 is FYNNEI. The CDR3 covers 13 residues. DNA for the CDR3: TGTGCCAGCTTTATCCAGGGGGCCTATGGCTACACCTTC. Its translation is CASFIQGAYGYTF.

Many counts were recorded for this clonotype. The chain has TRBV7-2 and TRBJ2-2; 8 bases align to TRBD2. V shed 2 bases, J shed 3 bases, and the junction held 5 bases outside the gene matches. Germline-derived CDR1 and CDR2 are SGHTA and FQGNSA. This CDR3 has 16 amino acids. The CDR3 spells CASSLPGLGYTGELFF. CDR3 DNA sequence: TGTGCCAGCAGCTTACCGGGACTAGGATACACCGGGGAGCTGTTTTTT.

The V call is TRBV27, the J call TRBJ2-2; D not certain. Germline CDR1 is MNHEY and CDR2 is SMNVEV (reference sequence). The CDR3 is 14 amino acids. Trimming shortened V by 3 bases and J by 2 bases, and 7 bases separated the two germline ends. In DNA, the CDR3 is TGTGCCAGCAGTTTTTGGGCAAACACCGGGGAGCTGTTTTTT. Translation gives CASSFWANTGELFF.

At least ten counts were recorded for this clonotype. CDR3 in amino acids: CATSEAGGTYNEQFF. The CDR3 coding sequence is TGTGCCACCAGTGAAGCGGGGGGGACCTACAATGAGCAGTTCTTC. V is TRBV24-1 and J is TRBJ2-1; 10 bases agree with TRBD2. Germline loops: CDR1 KGHDR, CDR2 SFDVKD. The CDR3 covers 15 residues. The V segment lost 4 bases and the J segment 2 bases; nucleotides outside the gene matches: 1.

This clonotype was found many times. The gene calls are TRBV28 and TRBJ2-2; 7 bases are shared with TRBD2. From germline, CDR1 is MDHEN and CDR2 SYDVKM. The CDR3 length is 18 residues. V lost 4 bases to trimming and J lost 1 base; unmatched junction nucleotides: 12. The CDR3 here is CASSSYAISGRNTGELFF. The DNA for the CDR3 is TGTGCCAGCAGTTCTTACGCCATTAGCGGGCGGAACACCGGGGAGCTGTTTTTT.

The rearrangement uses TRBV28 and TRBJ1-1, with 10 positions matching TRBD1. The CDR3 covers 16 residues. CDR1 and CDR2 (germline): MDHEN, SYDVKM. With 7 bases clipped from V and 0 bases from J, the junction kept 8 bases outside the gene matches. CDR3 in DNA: TGTGCCAGCAAAGAGACCGGGACAGGGGTGAACACTGAAGCTTTCTTT. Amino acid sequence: CASKETGTGVNTEAFF.

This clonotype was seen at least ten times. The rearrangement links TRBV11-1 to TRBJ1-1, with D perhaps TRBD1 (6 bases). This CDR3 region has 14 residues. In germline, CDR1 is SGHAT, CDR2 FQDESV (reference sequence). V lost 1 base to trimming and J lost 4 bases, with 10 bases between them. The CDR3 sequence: CASSLEDSITEAFF. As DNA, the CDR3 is TGTGCCAGCAGCTTAGAGGACAGCATCACTGAAGCTTTCTTT.

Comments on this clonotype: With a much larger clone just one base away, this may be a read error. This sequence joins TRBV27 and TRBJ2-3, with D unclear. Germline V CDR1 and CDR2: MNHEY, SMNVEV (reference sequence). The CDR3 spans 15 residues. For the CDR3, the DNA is TGTGCCAGCAGTTCCCCCGGGCGGCGCACAGATACGCTGTATTTT. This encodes CASSSPGRRTDTLYF.

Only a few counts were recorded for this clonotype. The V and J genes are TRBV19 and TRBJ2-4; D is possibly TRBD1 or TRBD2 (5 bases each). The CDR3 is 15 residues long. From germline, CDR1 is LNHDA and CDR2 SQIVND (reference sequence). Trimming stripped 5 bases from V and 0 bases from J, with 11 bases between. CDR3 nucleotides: TGTGCCAGTAGTTACGGGACCCAAGCCAAAAACATTCAGTACTTC. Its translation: CASSYGTQAKNIQYF.

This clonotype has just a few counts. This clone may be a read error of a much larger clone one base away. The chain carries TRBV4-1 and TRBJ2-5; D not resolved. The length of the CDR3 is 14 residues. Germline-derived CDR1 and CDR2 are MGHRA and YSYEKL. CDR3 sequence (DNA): TGCGCCAGCAGCCAAGATTCCAGACAAGAGGCCCAGTACTTC. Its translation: CASSQDSRQEAQYF.

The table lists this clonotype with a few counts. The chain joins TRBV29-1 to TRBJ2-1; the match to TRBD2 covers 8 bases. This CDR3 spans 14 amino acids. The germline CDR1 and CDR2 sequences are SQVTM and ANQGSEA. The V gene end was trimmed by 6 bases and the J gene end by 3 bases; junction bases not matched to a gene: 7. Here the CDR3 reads CSVGGAGYYNEQFF. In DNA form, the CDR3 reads TGCAGCGTCGGGGGGGCGGGGTACTACAATGAGCAGTTCTTC.

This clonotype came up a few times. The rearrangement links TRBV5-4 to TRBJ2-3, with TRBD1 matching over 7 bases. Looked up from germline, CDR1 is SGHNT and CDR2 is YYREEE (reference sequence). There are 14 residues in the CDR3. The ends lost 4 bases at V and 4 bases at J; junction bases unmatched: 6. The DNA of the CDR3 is TGTGCCAGCAGCCAAAGGGGGCGGGCAGATACGCAGTATTTT. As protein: CASSQRGRADTQYF.

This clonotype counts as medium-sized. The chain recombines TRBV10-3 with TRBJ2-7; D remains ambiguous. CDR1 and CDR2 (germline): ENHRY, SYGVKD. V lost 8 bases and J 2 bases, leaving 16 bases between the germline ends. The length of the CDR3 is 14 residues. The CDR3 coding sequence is TGTGCCATCGGCGCCGGAGATGGGCCCTACGAGCAGTACTTC. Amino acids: CAIGAGDGPYEQYF.

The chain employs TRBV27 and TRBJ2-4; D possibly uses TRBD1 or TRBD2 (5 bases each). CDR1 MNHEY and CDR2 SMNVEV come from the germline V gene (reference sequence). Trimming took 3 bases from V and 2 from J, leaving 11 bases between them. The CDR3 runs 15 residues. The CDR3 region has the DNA TGTGCCAGCAGTTTGGCTGGGACCCCCAAAAACATTCAGTACTTC. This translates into CASSLAGTPKNIQYF.

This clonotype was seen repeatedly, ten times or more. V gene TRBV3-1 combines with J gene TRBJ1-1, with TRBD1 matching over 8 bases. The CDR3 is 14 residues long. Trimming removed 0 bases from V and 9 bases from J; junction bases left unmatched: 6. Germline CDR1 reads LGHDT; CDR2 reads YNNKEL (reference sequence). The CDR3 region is CASSQDVGQAKAFF. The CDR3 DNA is TGTGCCAGCAGCCAAGATGTGGGACAGGCGAAAGCTTTCTTT.

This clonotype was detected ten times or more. For the CDR3, the DNA is TGTGCCAGCAGCCCCGACTACGAAGAGACCCAGTACTTC. Translation: CASSPDYEETQYF. This sequence joins TRBV28 and TRBJ2-5, with TRBD2 as a possible D gene (5 bases). The CDR3 has 13 residues. V shed 6 bases and J shed 3 bases, with 11 bases lying between them. Germline CDR1 and CDR2: MDHEN and SYDVKM. Complete variable domain (other parts from reference TRBV28 and TRBJ2-5): DVKVTQSSRYLVKRTGEKVFLECVQDMDHENMFWYRQDPGLGLRLIYFSYDVKMKEKGDIPEGYSVSREKKERFSLILESASTNQTSMYLCASSPDYEETQYFGPGTRLLVL.

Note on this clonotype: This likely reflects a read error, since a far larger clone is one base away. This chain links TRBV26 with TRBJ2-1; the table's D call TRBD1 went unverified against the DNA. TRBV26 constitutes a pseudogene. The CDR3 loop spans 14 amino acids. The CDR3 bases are TGTGCCAGCAGCCCGACAGGGGTGATCTACGAGCAGTTCTTC. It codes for CASSPTGVIYEQFF.

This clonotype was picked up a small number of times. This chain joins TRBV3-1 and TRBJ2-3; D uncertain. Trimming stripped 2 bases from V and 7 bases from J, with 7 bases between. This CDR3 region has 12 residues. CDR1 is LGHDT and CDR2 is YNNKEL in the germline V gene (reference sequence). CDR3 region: CASSQSRYTQYF. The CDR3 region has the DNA TGTGCCAGCAGCCAAAGCAGATATACGCAGTATTTT.

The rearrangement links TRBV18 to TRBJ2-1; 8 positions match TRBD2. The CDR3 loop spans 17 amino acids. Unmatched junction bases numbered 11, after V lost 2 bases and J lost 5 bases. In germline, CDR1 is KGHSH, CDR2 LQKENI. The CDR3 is CASSPGVGTSNHNEQFF. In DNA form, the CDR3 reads TGTGCCAGCTCACCAGGGGTCGGGACTAGTAACCACAATGAGCAGTTCTTC.

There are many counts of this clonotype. CDR3 protein: CASRAGAGGSTDTQYF. In DNA, the CDR3 is TGCGCCAGCAGGGCGGGTGCGGGGGGAAGCACAGATACGCAGTATTTT. The chain recombines TRBV5-1 with TRBJ2-3, with 8 bases fitting TRBD2. The CDR3 has 16 residues. The germline CDR1 and CDR2 sequences are SGHRS and YFSETQ. The V segment lost 5 bases and the J segment 0 bases; nucleotides outside the gene matches: 8. Supplemented by reference TRBV5-1 and TRBJ2-3, the full variable domain reads KAGVTQTPRYLIKTRGQQVTLSCSPISGHRSVSWYQQTPGQGLQFLFEYFSETQRNKGNFPGRFSGRQFSNSRSEMNVSTLELGDSALYLCASRAGAGGSTDTQYFGPGTRLTVL.